These 17 T cell receptor beta chains were sequenced from one sample in a study of STAT5B mutations in CD4+ large granular lymphocyte leukemia. Only in-frame clones appear in the TCRdb table, and some are missing; sequencing was by immunoSEQ multiplex PCR. The sample consists of a few thousand clones, approximately 73% of them appearing once. Sequencing input: PBMCs. The source of these receptors is a man between 65 and 85 years old with CD4+ T-cell large granular lymphocyte leukemia.

Only a few counts were recorded for this clone. This rearrangement joins TRBV11-3 to TRBJ2-7, with D possibly called TRBD1 or TRBD2 (5 bases each). Trimming shortened V by 6 bases and J by 4 bases, and 13 bases separated the two germline ends. CDR3 size: 13 residues. The germline CDR1 and CDR2 sequences are SGHNT and YENEEA. In DNA form, the CDR3 reads TGTGCCAGCAGTCCCGGGGACCTATACGAGCAGTACTTC. Encoded protein: CASSPGDLYEQYF. Full variable domain (outside the CDR3, taken from reference TRBV11-3 and TRBJ2-7): EAGVVQSPRYKIIEKKQPVAFWCNPISGHNTLYWYLQNLGQGPELLIRYENEEAVDDSQLPKDRFSAERLKGVDSTLKIQPAELGDSAVYLCASSPGDLYEQYFGPGTRLTVT.

This chain links TRBV7-3 with TRBJ2-3, with D unclear. V lost 1 base and J 3 bases, leaving 8 bases between the germline ends. The CDR3 length is 14 residues. Germline V lookup: CDR1 SGHTA, CDR2 FQGTGA. CDR3 loop: CASSLIGVTDTQYF. As DNA, the CDR3 is TGTGCCAGCAGCTTAATAGGAGTGACAGATACGCAGTATTTT.

The chain links TRBV6-5 to TRBJ1-2; D call uncertain. The V end lost 2 bases, the J end lost 4 bases, and 11 bases lay between the germline ends. CDR1 MNHEY and CDR2 SVGAGI come from the germline V gene. This CDR3 has 14 residues. The chain's CDR3 is CASSYKPGIYGYTF. The CDR3 DNA reads as TGTGCCAGCAGTTACAAGCCAGGAATCTATGGCTACACCTTC.

The V and J genes are TRBV4-1 and TRBJ1-3; D remains unclear. CDR1 and CDR2 (germline): MGHRA, YSYEKL. The CDR3 contains 16 residues. Trimming removed 1 base from V and 0 bases from J, with 10 bases in between. In DNA form, the CDR3 reads TGCGCCAGCAGCCAAGCAGGACGCAGCTCTGGAAACACCATATATTTT. Its protein is CASSQAGRSSGNTIYF.

The chain has TRBV13 and TRBJ1-2; a weak D match, TRBD1 (6 bases). Germline CDR1 and CDR2: PRHDT and FYEKMQ (reference sequence). Trimming pared 5 bases from V and 4 bases from J, leaving 14 bases between. CDR3 size: 14 residues. In DNA, the CDR3 is TGTGCCAGCAGCCCAAGGGGGTTTAGCTATGGCTACACCTTC. Translating gives CASSPRGFSYGYTF.

The chain carries TRBV9 and TRBJ1-3, with D tentatively TRBD1 (6 bases). Germline V lookup: CDR1 SGDLS, CDR2 YYNGEE. V was clipped by 3 bases and J by 2 bases, with 24 bases between them. This CDR3 region has 19 residues. The CDR3 nucleotides are TGTGCCAGCAGCGCACCTTTGACCGAACAGGGAGACCCTGGAAACACCATATATTTT. Translation: CASSAPLTEQGDPGNTIYF.

The rearrangement links TRBV25-1 to TRBJ2-5; TRBD2 aligns across 7 bases. V trimming: 4 bases; J trimming: 4 bases; junction bases outside the gene matches: 3. CDR1 is MGHDK and CDR2 is SYGVNS in the germline V gene. The CDR3 totals 13 residues. The CDR3 is CASSGGGGETQYF. CDR3 bases: TGTGCCAGCAGTGGTGGGGGGGGAGAGACCCAGTACTTC. Supplemented by reference TRBV25-1 and TRBJ2-5, the full variable domain reads EADIYQTPRYLVIGTGKKITLECSQTMGHDKMYWYQQDPGMELHLIHYSYGVNSTEKGDLSSESTVSRIRTEHFPLTLESARPSHTSQYLCASSGGGGETQYFGPGTRLLVL.

This clone was detected a few times. This chain joins TRBV19 and TRBJ1-3; TRBD1 might be the D (5 bases). Deletions cut 1 base from V and 8 bases from J, with 6 bases between. This CDR3 spans 12 amino acids. Germline CDR1 and CDR2: LNHDA and SQIVND (reference sequence). The CDR3 DNA reads TGTGCCAGTAGTATAGGGGGCCACACCATATATTTT. It translates to CASSIGGHTIYF.

This chain joins TRBV5-1 and TRBJ2-1; 12 bases align to TRBD2. V shed 2 bases and J 3 bases; nucleotides not matched to a gene: 9. The V gene's germline CDR1 is SGHRS and CDR2 YFSETQ. There are 18 residues in the CDR3. This chain's CDR3 is CASSLSRTSGAFYNEQFF. For the CDR3, the DNA is TGCGCCAGCAGCTTATCCCGGACTAGCGGGGCATTCTACAATGAGCAGTTCTTC.

V and J are TRBV25-1 and TRBJ2-5, with D perhaps TRBD2 (6 bases). Germline CDR1 reads MGHDK; CDR2 reads SYGVNS. With 7 bases removed from V and 5 bases from J, the gap between germline ends came to 14 bases. The CDR3 totals 13 residues. In DNA, the CDR3 is TGTGCCAGCATCCTAGGGGCGGGGGAGACCCAGTACTTC. Translating gives CASILGAGETQYF. The variable domain in full, with the rest retrieved from reference TRBV25-1 and TRBJ2-5, is EADIYQTPRYLVIGTGKKITLECSQTMGHDKMYWYQQDPGMELHLIHYSYGVNSTEKGDLSSESTVSRIRTEHFPLTLESARPSHTSQYLCASILGAGETQYFGPGTRLLVL.

V and J are TRBV7-9 and TRBJ2-7; D may correspond to TRBD1 or TRBD2 (5 bases each). Trimming removed 5 bases from V and 7 bases from J, with 12 bases in between. The CDR3 is made up of 12 amino acids. From germline, CDR1 is SEHNR and CDR2 FQNEAQ (reference sequence). The CDR3 DNA reads as TGTGCCAGCAGCGCCGGGACGGCAGAGCAGTACTTC. Protein sequence: CASSAGTAEQYF.

This CDR3 is CASSLAGGGNYGYTF. The CDR3 nucleotides read TGTGCCAGCAGCTTGGCAGGGGGTGGTAACTATGGCTACACCTTC. The chain joins TRBV7-3 to TRBJ1-2; TRBD1 aligns across 7 bases. V was clipped by 3 bases and J by 1 base; unmatched bases: 5. The CDR3 length is 15 residues. Germline CDR1 reads SGHTA; CDR2 reads FQGTGA.

This chain joins TRBV19 and TRBJ2-2; 10 bases match TRBD2. This CDR3 is 14 amino acids long. Germline trimming cut 8 bases from V and 6 bases from J; bases unmatched to any gene: 6. The germline V gene encodes CDR1 LNHDA and CDR2 SQIVND (reference sequence). The CDR3: CASQKLAGPGELFF. For the CDR3, the DNA is TGTGCCAGTCAGAAACTAGCGGGACCCGGGGAGCTGTTTTTT. The variable domain in full, with the rest retrieved from reference TRBV19 and TRBJ2-2, is DGGITQSPKYLFRKEGQNVTLSCEQNLNHDAMYWYRQDPGQGLRLIYYSQIVNDFQKGDIAEGYSVSREKKESFPLTVTSAQKNPTAFYLCASQKLAGPGELFFGEGSRLTVL.

The chain carries TRBV19 and TRBJ2-7; a weak D match, TRBD1 (6 bases). Germline assignment: CDR1 LNHDA and CDR2 SQIVND (reference sequence). Trimming took off 3 bases at V and 5 bases at J, with 8 bases between the two ends. The CDR3 has 12 residues. This CDR3 is CASSIGGHEQYF. CDR3 DNA sequence: TGTGCCAGTAGTATTGGGGGCCACGAGCAGTACTTC. The full variable domain, completed using reference TRBV19 and TRBJ2-7, is DGGITQSPKYLFRKEGQNVTLSCEQNLNHDAMYWYRQDPGQGLRLIYYSQIVNDFQKGDIAEGYSVSREKKESFPLTVTSAQKNPTAFYLCASSIGGHEQYFGPGTRLTVT.

The chain couples TRBV5-6 to TRBJ2-7, with TRBD1 identical over 8 bases. Germline V CDR1 and CDR2: SGHDT, YYEEEE. The CDR3 sequence is 13 residues long. V was pared by 7 bases and J by 4 bases, with 7 bases of the junction left unmatched. CDR3 in amino acids: CASFQTGVYEQYF. The CDR3 DNA reads as TGTGCCAGCTTTCAGACAGGGGTTTACGAGCAGTACTTC.

This clone was observed a handful of times. V and J are TRBV6-6 and TRBJ2-1, with D uncertain. V lost 0 bases and J lost 9, with 15 bases in between. The CDR3 covers 15 residues. The V gene's germline CDR1 is MNHNY and CDR2 SVGAGI (reference sequence). CDR3 coding DNA: TGTGCCAGCAGTTACTCTGGCGGTCCTCTAGGTGAGCAGTTCTTC. It is translated as CASSYSGGPLGEQFF.

The chain uses TRBV7-9 and TRBJ1-2; D remains ambiguous. CDR3 length equals 12 residues. CDR1 is SEHNR, CDR2 FQNEAQ, per germline (reference sequence). Trimming shortened V by 1 base and J by 7 bases, and 7 bases separated the two germline ends. The CDR3 here is CASSLVTGGYTF. CDR3 nucleotide sequence: TGTGCCAGCAGCTTAGTAACTGGTGGCTACACCTTC.